Listed here is a single T cell receptor beta chain. As yet, its antigen is unknown. The time point denotes: blood 4 weeks post-SBRT, at nephrectomy. The treatment: 15 Gy SBRT to primary tumor, nephrectomy 4 weeks later. This renal cell carcinoma was of the clear cell type. The repertoire was sequenced with immunoSEQ multiplex PCR; TCRdb's copy has only in-frame clones and lacks some. Among approximately 150,000 clones, approximately 86% were seen once, and the ten largest hold under 20%. Germline loops: CDR1 MNHEY, CDR2 SVGAGI. The CDR3 extends over 13 amino acids. V gave up 6 bases and J gave up 5 bases; unmatched junction bases: 5. This sample was taken from a study of radiation and T cells in renal cell carcinoma. Whole-study results and caveats: From baseline, blood top tumor clonotypes peaked at 2 weeks post-radiation.

The sequenced sample was blood, obtained from a patient whose treatment included radiotherapy and nephrectomy. This TCR was recovered from a woman between 45 and 60 years old with renal cell carcinoma. This chain uses TRBV6-5 with TRBJ1-2; TRBD1 agrees at 8 bases. The CDR3, as DNA: TGTGCCAGCAGCGGTGGACAGGGATATGGCTACACCTTC. Residues: CASSGGQGYGYTF.